A single TCR beta chain is shown here with its context. Its antigen specificity is not known. The input lacks base qualities; no much larger clone sits a single base away. TCRbeta CDR3 regions were amplified from genomic DNA by means of the immunoSEQ Assay, a bias-controlled multiplex PCR. The source study handled its data this way. The number of nucleated cells in each sample was estimated by amplification of reference gene primers within the assay. To quantify the absolute abundance of each unique TCRbeta CDR3 rearrangement, sequence reads were collapsed and filtered. For each sample, productive Simpson clonality was calculated by taking the square root of Simpson's diversity index across productive rearrangements. In its TCRdb copy, this immuneACCESS table keeps in-frame sequences only and misses some clones. Where compared with another copy, unresolved V genes explain less than half of these, and the others have no known cause. The V and J calls and clone size are taken from that table; D and trimming were inferred from the DNA. The sample yields 390,000 or so clones; around 83% were counted once. The top ten clones comprise approximately 5% of the sample.

Here V drops 1 base and J drops 0 bases, and the junction holds 4 bases not matched to any gene. CDR3 length: 18 amino acids, cysteine to phenylalanine. Kept here is only the CDR3 DNA, which spans 54 bases and is read in frame from base 1. The germline V gene provides CDR1 MGHRA and CDR2 YSYEKL. Participants in the prospective study were aged roughly 18 to 100 years, lived in more than 20 United States geographic areas, and enrolled through a virtual design. Cohort assignment in the prospective study relied on participant-reported clinical history from a screening survey and a study questionnaire. Recovered participants in ImmuneRACE Cohort 3 were defined by two consecutive negative NP/OP PCR tests, clearance by a healthcare professional, or resolution of symptoms. In the prospective study, mobile phlebotomists collected whole blood, serum and a nasopharyngeal or oropharyngeal swab from each participant. Over an approximately two-month period, participants in the prospective study had the option of providing additional blood draws and questionnaires. Prospective study blood samples were shipped either frozen or at room temperature before DNA extraction.

The data are from a study of blood T cell repertoires in COVID-19 (dated by TCRdb to 2018 to 2021). In the study overall: Samples from collaborators originated in the United States, Italy and Spain and spanned both the acute and convalescent phases of COVID-19. The prospective study material was composed of cDNA or gDNA derived from T cells, B-cell-depleted T cells, or PBMCs. Subjects who had been exposed to COVID-19, were actively infected with it, or had recovered from it provided the deeply sampled blood TCRbeta repertoires that made up the dataset. The repertoires were released in a freely available public database meant as a resource for research on the immune response to SARS-CoV-2. Samples came from the ongoing ImmuneRACE study (first 160 participants) plus 1,254 subjects from 6 global collaborators. The sample metadata nearly always contained a de-identified subject ID, COVID-19 status, age in years and sex. Where available, HLA class I and class II types were taken from metadata supplied by the sample provider and were not determined by assay-based typing.

General study outcomes and caveats: The quantity of clinical and demographic metadata differed by source and by participant and was supplied without curation.

The chain joins TRBV4-1 to TRBJ2-3; 13 nucleotides in the junction match TRBD2. Sequencing input: PBMCs or T cells enriched from blood (not recorded which). The receptor was isolated from a woman between 50 and 59 years old who had recovered from COVID-19. This receptor has the CDR3 CASSQVGTSGASTDTQYF. The DNA reads TGCGCCAGCAGCCAAGTGGGGACTAGCGGGGCTAGCACAGATACGCAGTATTTT.